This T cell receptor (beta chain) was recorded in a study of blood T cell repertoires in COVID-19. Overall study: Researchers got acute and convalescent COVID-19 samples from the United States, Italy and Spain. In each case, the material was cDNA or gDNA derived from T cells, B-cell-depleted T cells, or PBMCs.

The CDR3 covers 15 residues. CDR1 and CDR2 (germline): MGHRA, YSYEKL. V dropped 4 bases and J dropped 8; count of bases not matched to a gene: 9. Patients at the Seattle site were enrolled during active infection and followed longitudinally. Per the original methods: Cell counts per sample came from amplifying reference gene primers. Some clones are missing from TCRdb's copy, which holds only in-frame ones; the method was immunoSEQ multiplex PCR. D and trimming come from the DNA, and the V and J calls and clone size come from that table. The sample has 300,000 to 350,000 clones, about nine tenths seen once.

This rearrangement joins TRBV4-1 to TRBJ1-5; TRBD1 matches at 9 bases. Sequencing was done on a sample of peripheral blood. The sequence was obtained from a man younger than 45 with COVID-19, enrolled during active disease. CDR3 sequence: CASSRGQGSMEPQHF. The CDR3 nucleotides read TGCGCCAGCAGCCGGGGACAGGGATCGATGGAGCCCCAGCATTTT.